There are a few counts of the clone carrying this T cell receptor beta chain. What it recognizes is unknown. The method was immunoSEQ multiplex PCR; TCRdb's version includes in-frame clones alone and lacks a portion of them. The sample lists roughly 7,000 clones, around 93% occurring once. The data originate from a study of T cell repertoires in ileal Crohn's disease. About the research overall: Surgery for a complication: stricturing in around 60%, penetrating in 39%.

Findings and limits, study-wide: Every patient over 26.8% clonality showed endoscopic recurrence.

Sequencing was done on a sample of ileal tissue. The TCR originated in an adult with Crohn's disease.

CDR3: CASRKGQGYGYTF. The CDR3 DNA reads as TGTGCCAGCAGAAAGGGACAGGGATATGGCTACACCTTC. V gene TRBV7-9 combines with J gene TRBJ1-2, with TRBD1 matching over 9 bases. CDR3 length: 13 amino acids. Germline V gene data show CDR1 as SEHNR and CDR2 as FQNEAQ (reference sequence). J was trimmed by 5 bases and V by 6 bases; bases with no gene match: 4.